The rows below give T cell receptor beta chains drawn from one sample of a study of regulatory T cells in long-lasting Graves disease. TCRdb reanalysed the multiplex PCR reads using MiXCR and keeps one entry per CDR3 protein. The sample contains 350,000 to 450,000 distinct CDR3 sequences, approximately 15% of which appear only once. The sample was also reused in another study, on T cells in Graves' hyperthyroidism and ophthalmopathy.

Sequences were derived from peripheral blood mononuclear cells (PBMCs), sampled at new diagnosis, from a patient treated with antithyroid drugs. These receptors were obtained from a woman aged 35 to 49 with Graves disease. CDR3s include the opening cysteine and the closing phenylalanine or tryptophan. Each record gives: D gene, clone size, J gene, V gene, CDR3 DNA, CDR3 protein. The D gene is left open where the match is weak. Part of the rows lack a size; the others show once, few, many or a class for expanded clones.

D: -; size: many; J: TRBJ1-3; V: TRBV6-2/TRBV6-3; DNA: TGTGCCAGCAGTTACTCGAGACAGCGGGCCGGCGGAAACACCATATATTTT; CDR3: CASSYSRQRAGGNTIYF
D: -; size: many; J: TRBJ2-7; V: TRBV12-3/TRBV12-4; DNA: TGTGCCAGCAGGTCAGGACTGGGTACCTACGAGCAGTACTTC; CDR3: CASRSGLGTYEQYF
D: -; size: -; J: TRBJ1-1; V: TRBV20-1; DNA: TGCAGTGTGGGGAGAGTTGAAGCTTTCTTT; CDR3: CSVGRVEAFF
D: -; size: -; J: TRBJ2-7; V: TRBV20-1; DNA: TGCAGTGCTAGAGACAGTAGCTCCTACGAGCAGTACTTC; CDR3: CSARDSSSYEQYF
D: -; size: -; J: TRBJ1-1; V: TRBV2; DNA: TGTGCCAGCAGGGCTTTTGGCACTGAAGCTTTCTTT; CDR3: CASRAFGTEAFF
D: TRBD2; size: -; J: TRBJ2-1; V: TRBV12-3/TRBV12-4; DNA: TGTGCCAGCAGTTTCGGACTAGAGTATAACTTGTTCTTC; CDR3: CASSFGLEYNLFF
D: TRBD1; size: -; J: TRBJ2-7; V: TRBV19; DNA: TGTGCCAGTAGGAACCGACAGGGGGCCTACGAGCAGTACTTC; CDR3: CASRNRQGAYEQYF
D: -; size: -; J: TRBJ1-2; V: TRBV7-9; DNA: TGTGCCAGCAGTCCAGGGAGCACTGACTATGGCTACACCTTC; CDR3: CASSPGSTDYGYTF
D: TRBD2; size: many; J: TRBJ2-5; V: TRBV24-1; DNA: TGTGCCACCAGTGAACGAGGACTAGCGGGAGCTGAGACCCAGTACTTC; CDR3: CATSERGLAGAETQYF
D: TRBD2; size: many; J: TRBJ2-5; V: TRBV20-1; DNA: TGCAGTGCTAGAGATAGGCGAGCGGGAGGGGTAGAGACCCAGTACTTC; CDR3: CSARDRRAGGVETQYF
D: TRBD2; size: many; J: TRBJ2-7; V: TRBV29-1; DNA: TGCAGCGTGACCCTGACTAGCGGGAGCTACGAGCAGTACTTC; CDR3: CSVTLTSGSYEQYF
D: -; size: -; J: TRBJ1-2; V: TRBV20-1; DNA: TGCAGTGCAAGGCCCGGGGCCCTCTATGGCTACACCTTC; CDR3: CSARPGALYGYTF
D: -; size: few; J: TRBJ1-6; V: TRBV20-1; DNA: TGCAGTGCTGGGAGGGTGGAGGGATATAATTCACCCCTCCACTTT; CDR3: CSAGRVEGYNSPLHF
D: -; size: many; J: TRBJ1-2; V: TRBV6-2/TRBV6-3; DNA: TGTGCCAGCAGTGAAGTAAGCGATAGCTACACCTTC; CDR3: CASSEVSDSYTF
D: -; size: few; J: TRBJ2-5; V: TRBV10-2; DNA: TGCGCCAGCGAGGATGGTAGCTCAGAGACCCAGTACTTC; CDR3: CASEDGSSETQYF
D: -; size: many; J: TRBJ1-1; V: TRBV28; DNA: TGTGCCAGCAGTTTAAGATTGCCTGAAGCTTTCTTT; CDR3: CASSLRLPEAFF
D: -; size: many; J: TRBJ1-1; V: TRBV11-3; DNA: TGTGCCAGCAGCTTAGATGGGAATTCGAACACTGAAGCTTTCTTT; CDR3: CASSLDGNSNTEAFF
D: -; size: many; J: TRBJ2-7; V: TRBV10-3; DNA: TGTGCCATCGGCAGGCCCCCCTCCTACGAGCAGTACTTC; CDR3: CAIGRPPSYEQYF
D: -; size: many; J: TRBJ1-2; V: TRBV11-2; DNA: TGTGCCAGCAGCAGAGCACAGGGAAGTTATGGCTACACCTTC; CDR3: CASSRAQGSYGYTF
D: -; size: many; J: TRBJ2-3; V: TRBV4-2; DNA: TGTGCCAGCAGCCAAGATCGACGGCTCACAGATACGCAGTATTTT; CDR3: CASSQDRRLTDTQYF